Included here is one TCR beta chain sequence, with context. The data stem from a study of T cell responses to AZD1222 COVID-19 vaccine. Measured with immunoSEQ multiplex PCR; TCRdb has only the in-frame clones, and not every one. The top ten clones hold about 6% of a sample with about 140,000 clones, around 90% of them seen once. This CDR3 spans 16 amino acids. Looked up from germline, CDR1 is MNHEY and CDR2 is SVGEGT. J was trimmed by 3 bases and V by 4 bases; bases with no gene match: 8. This receptor was obtained from an adult in good health. The source was peripheral blood, collected on day 0 of AZD1222 vaccination. The chain uses TRBV6-2 or TRBV6-3 and TRBJ2-5; 10 bases are shared with TRBD1. Here the CDR3 DNA reads TGTGCCAGCAGTTTGGCCCTGGGGACAGGGGAAGAGACCCAGTACTTC. This gives the protein CASSLALGTGEETQYF.